This is a list of T cell receptor beta chains from one sample in a study of CD8 T cells in Susac syndrome. TCRdb called the immunoSEQ multiplex PCR reads again in MiXCR, with one record for every CDR3 protein. Seen here are about 200,000 distinct CDR3 sequences, about 94% observed once, and the top ten hold approximately 0.098%. Sequencing was performed on CD4+ T cells from PBMCs. Receptors originate from a human donor in good health. Both conserved end residues are part of each CDR3. A D gene is named only where the DNA matches it firmly. Where a row states a size, it is once, few, many or the class of an expanded clone; other rows omit it.

CDR3 DNA: TGTGCCAGCAGCCAAGTCGGAACGCAGTATTTT
CDR3 protein: CASSQVGTQYF
V gene: TRBV3-1
D gene: -
J gene: TRBJ2-3
clone size: -

CDR3 DNA: TGTGCCAGCAGCGTAGACGGACTGAGCACAGATACGCAGTATTTT
CDR3 protein: CASSVDGLSTDTQYF
V gene: TRBV9
D gene: -
J gene: TRBJ2-3
clone size: -

CDR3 DNA: TGCGCCAGCAGCCAAGGGGGGGGTCCAGACACAGATACGCAGTATTTT
CDR3 protein: CASSQGGGPDTDTQYF
V gene: TRBV4-1
D gene: TRBD2
J gene: TRBJ2-3
clone size: -

CDR3 DNA: TGCGCCAGCAGCAACGGACAAAACCAAGAGACCCAGTACTTC
CDR3 protein: CASSNGQNQETQYF
V gene: TRBV5-1
D gene: -
J gene: TRBJ2-5
clone size: once

CDR3 DNA: TGTGCCAGCAGCCAAGGGTTTGGGGGTTCAGCAATCGACACCTTC
CDR3 protein: CASSQGFGGSAIDTF
V gene: TRBV3-1
D gene: -
J gene: TRBJ1-2
clone size: -

CDR3 DNA: TGTGCCAGCAGGCAGACAGCGTATCAGCCCCAGCATTTT
CDR3 protein: CASRQTAYQPQHF
V gene: TRBV27
D gene: -
J gene: TRBJ1-5
clone size: -

CDR3 DNA: TGCGCCAGCAGCTTGGGGCTCGGGGGGCGCGATCAGCCCCAGCATTTT
CDR3 protein: CASSLGLGGRDQPQHF
V gene: TRBV5-1
D gene: -
J gene: TRBJ1-5
clone size: -

CDR3 DNA: TGCGCCAGCAGCCCCGGGACTAGCGGCAAACCAGAGACCCAGTACTTC
CDR3 protein: CASSPGTSGKPETQYF
V gene: TRBV5-1
D gene: TRBD2
J gene: TRBJ2-5
clone size: -

CDR3 DNA: TGTGCCAGCAGCTCAGCGATGGGGTACGAGCAGTACTTC
CDR3 protein: CASSSAMGYEQYF
V gene: TRBV7-6
D gene: -
J gene: TRBJ2-7
clone size: -

CDR3 DNA: TGCAGTGCTAGACTAGCGGGGGCCGGGCGCACAGATACGCAGTATTTT
CDR3 protein: CSARLAGAGRTDTQYF
V gene: TRBV20-1
D gene: TRBD2
J gene: TRBJ2-3
clone size: -

CDR3 DNA: TGTGCCAGCAGGGACTTCTCTCAAGGCGAGCAGTACTTC
CDR3 protein: CASRDFSQGEQYF
V gene: TRBV6-5
D gene: -
J gene: TRBJ2-7
clone size: -

CDR3 DNA: TGCGCCAGCAGCTTGGGGGGGACAGGCAAACAAGAGACCCAGTACTTC
CDR3 protein: CASSLGGTGKQETQYF
V gene: TRBV5-1
D gene: TRBD1
J gene: TRBJ2-5
clone size: -

CDR3 DNA: TGTGCCAGCAGTGAGCCGGGGGCCAACGTCCTGACTTTC
CDR3 protein: CASSEPGANVLTF
V gene: TRBV28
D gene: -
J gene: TRBJ2-6
clone size: -

CDR3 DNA: TGTGCCAGCAGGAAAGGGGGCTCCAAAAACATTCAGTACTTC
CDR3 protein: CASRKGGSKNIQYF
V gene: TRBV6-2/TRBV6-3
D gene: TRBD1
J gene: TRBJ2-4
clone size: -

CDR3 DNA: TGTGCCACCTATTCTGTAGAGGATGGCTACACCTTC
CDR3 protein: CATYSVEDGYTF
V gene: TRBV6-5
D gene: -
J gene: TRBJ1-2
clone size: -

CDR3 DNA: TGTGCCAGCAGCCAAGAGGGGACTAGGGACTCTGGAAACACCATATATTTT
CDR3 protein: CASSQEGTRDSGNTIYF
V gene: TRBV4-2
D gene: -
J gene: TRBJ1-3
clone size: -

CDR3 DNA: TGTGCCAGCAGACAGGGAAGGGCCAATGAGCAGTTCTTC
CDR3 protein: CASRQGRANEQFF
V gene: TRBV5-4
D gene: -
J gene: TRBJ2-1
clone size: -

CDR3 DNA: TGTGCCAGCACCAAGCTCAGGGGTGGAGGAGAGACCCAGTACTTC
CDR3 protein: CASTKLRGGGETQYF
V gene: TRBV6-5
D gene: -
J gene: TRBJ2-5
clone size: -

CDR3 DNA: TGTGCCAGCAGCCGACGAGGGGGACAGAAAAACATTCAGTACTTC
CDR3 protein: CASSRRGGQKNIQYF
V gene: TRBV3-1
D gene: TRBD1
J gene: TRBJ2-4
clone size: -

CDR3 DNA: TGTGCCAGCAGCTTAGACGGAGCGGGGGGGAGTGAGCAGTTCTTC
CDR3 protein: CASSLDGAGGSEQFF
V gene: TRBV11-3
D gene: TRBD2
J gene: TRBJ2-1
clone size: -

CDR3 DNA: TGTGCCAGCAGCTTAGAGGTGTCCAATCAGCCCCAGCATTTT
CDR3 protein: CASSLEVSNQPQHF
V gene: TRBV7-2
D gene: -
J gene: TRBJ1-5
clone size: -

CDR3 DNA: TGCAGTGCAAAGCGTCCGGACAGGGTCGAGCAGTACTTC
CDR3 protein: CSAKRPDRVEQYF
V gene: TRBV20-1
D gene: TRBD1
J gene: TRBJ2-7
clone size: -

CDR3 DNA: TGTGCCAGCAGTTACGTGTTCCCCGGGACTAGCGGGGGGGCCTACAATGAGCAGTTCTTC
CDR3 protein: CASSYVFPGTSGGAYNEQFF
V gene: TRBV6-2/TRBV6-3
D gene: TRBD2
J gene: TRBJ2-1
clone size: -

CDR3 DNA: TGTGCCACCAGCACGGACGGCTATAGCAATCAGCCCCAGCATTTT
CDR3 protein: CATSTDGYSNQPQHF
V gene: TRBV15
D gene: -
J gene: TRBJ1-5
clone size: -

CDR3 DNA: TGTGCCAGCAACCTACCGACAGCTGATAATAATCAGCCCCAGCATTTT
CDR3 protein: CASNLPTADNNQPQHF
V gene: TRBV6-6
D gene: -
J gene: TRBJ1-5
clone size: -

CDR3 DNA: TGTGCCAGCAGTTTAGCCAGACTCTCCTCTGGAAACACCATATATTTT
CDR3 protein: CASSLARLSSGNTIYF
V gene: TRBV12-3/TRBV12-4
D gene: -
J gene: TRBJ1-3
clone size: -

CDR3 DNA: TGTGCCAGCAGTTACTCGACAGCGAGCTCTGGAAACACCATATATTTT
CDR3 protein: CASSYSTASSGNTIYF
V gene: TRBV6-6
D gene: -
J gene: TRBJ1-3
clone size: -

CDR3 DNA: TGTGCCAGCAGCCGGACAGTGAATAATTCACCCCTCCACTTT
CDR3 protein: CASSRTVNNSPLHF
V gene: TRBV14
D gene: -
J gene: TRBJ1-6
clone size: -

CDR3 DNA: TGTGCCAGCAGCCAAGACCCGGGGGGGGGTTCGAAGTACTTC
CDR3 protein: CASSQDPGGGSKYF
V gene: TRBV3-1
D gene: TRBD2
J gene: TRBJ2-4
clone size: once

CDR3 DNA: TGCAGTGCCCGCGGGTTTGGCACGACCCGTGGAAATTTCTTT
CDR3 protein: CSARGFGTTRGNFF
V gene: TRBV20-1
D gene: -
J gene: TRBJ1-1
clone size: -

CDR3 DNA: TGCAGCGTGGGGACAGTCAACACTGAAGCTTTCTTT
CDR3 protein: CSVGTVNTEAFF
V gene: TRBV29-1
D gene: TRBD1
J gene: TRBJ1-1
clone size: few

CDR3 DNA: TGCGCCAGCAGCTTGTATTCCAGGGAAGACGAGCAGTACTTC
CDR3 protein: CASSLYSREDEQYF
V gene: TRBV5-1
D gene: -
J gene: TRBJ2-7
clone size: -

CDR3 DNA: TGCGCCAGCAGCCATCGACAGGGCGAGCAGTACTTC
CDR3 protein: CASSHRQGEQYF
V gene: TRBV5-1
D gene: TRBD1
J gene: TRBJ2-7
clone size: -

CDR3 DNA: TGTGCCAGCAGTTTAGGGGGCCTGGGCTACACCTTC
CDR3 protein: CASSLGGLGYTF
V gene: TRBV28
D gene: -
J gene: TRBJ1-2
clone size: -

CDR3 DNA: TGCGCCAGCAGCTTGCTGCGCGGTTTGAGGGGGGGTAGGGATGAGCAGTTCTTC
CDR3 protein: CASSLLRGLRGGRDEQFF
V gene: TRBV5-1
D gene: -
J gene: TRBJ2-1
clone size: -

CDR3 DNA: TGTGCCACCAGCAGAGTTCGGGACAGCCGCAATCAGCCCCAGCATTTT
CDR3 protein: CATSRVRDSRNQPQHF
V gene: TRBV15
D gene: TRBD1
J gene: TRBJ1-5
clone size: -

CDR3 DNA: TGTGCCAGCAGTTACCCGACAGGAGGGCAGTTCTTC
CDR3 protein: CASSYPTGGQFF
V gene: TRBV6-2/TRBV6-3
D gene: -
J gene: TRBJ2-1
clone size: -

CDR3 DNA: TGTGCCAGCAGCTTGATCGGCGGATCAACGAACACCGGGGAGCTGTTTTTT
CDR3 protein: CASSLIGGSTNTGELFF
V gene: TRBV5-6
D gene: -
J gene: TRBJ2-2
clone size: -

CDR3 DNA: TGTGCCAGCAGCTCCAGGGGCCAGAGCTCCTATAATTCACCCCTCCACTTT
CDR3 protein: CASSSRGQSSYNSPLHF
V gene: TRBV7-9
D gene: -
J gene: TRBJ1-6
clone size: -

CDR3 DNA: TGTGCCAGCACCACGATCTTGGCGGGGCCTGGGGAGCTGTTTTTT
CDR3 protein: CASTTILAGPGELFF
V gene: TRBV6-1
D gene: -
J gene: TRBJ2-2
clone size: -

CDR3 DNA: TGTGCCAGCGACAGGGCTAACTATGGCTACACCTTC
CDR3 protein: CASDRANYGYTF
V gene: TRBV2
D gene: TRBD1
J gene: TRBJ1-2
clone size: -

CDR3 DNA: TGTGCCAGTAGCGAGGGACAAGGGGCCCACCACGAGCAGTACTTC
CDR3 protein: CASSEGQGAHHEQYF
V gene: TRBV19
D gene: -
J gene: TRBJ2-7
clone size: -

CDR3 DNA: TGTGCCAGCAGGCTGGCACAGGGGGGAGGCTACACCTTC
CDR3 protein: CASRLAQGGGYTF
V gene: TRBV6-5
D gene: TRBD1
J gene: TRBJ1-2
clone size: -

CDR3 DNA: TGTGCCAGCAGTTCTACGCGACAGGGGGCGAGGGGAACCTATGGCTACACCTTC
CDR3 protein: CASSSTRQGARGTYGYTF
V gene: TRBV12-3/TRBV12-4
D gene: TRBD1
J gene: TRBJ1-2
clone size: -

CDR3 DNA: TGTGCCTGGAGCTTCAATGAGCAGTTCTTC
CDR3 protein: CAWSFNEQFF
V gene: TRBV30
D gene: -
J gene: TRBJ2-1
clone size: once

CDR3 DNA: TGTGCCAGCGGTCGGGGGAGCTCCTACAATGAGCAGTTCTTC
CDR3 protein: CASGRGSSYNEQFF
V gene: TRBV9
D gene: -
J gene: TRBJ2-1
clone size: -

CDR3 DNA: TGTGCCAGCAGCCAAGAGGACGGTAACACTGAAGCTTTCTTT
CDR3 protein: CASSQEDGNTEAFF
V gene: TRBV3-1
D gene: -
J gene: TRBJ1-1
clone size: -

CDR3 DNA: TGTGCCAGCAGCTTGGTCGGACAGGGCCACCGAAGCTATGGCTACACCTTC
CDR3 protein: CASSLVGQGHRSYGYTF
V gene: TRBV5-6
D gene: TRBD1
J gene: TRBJ1-2
clone size: -

CDR3 DNA: TGTGCCAGCAGTGAAGCGCAGACAGAGCAGTTCTTC
CDR3 protein: CASSEAQTEQFF
V gene: TRBV2
D gene: -
J gene: TRBJ2-1
clone size: -

CDR3 DNA: TGTGCCAGCAGTTTAGACTTTGAGCAGTTCTTC
CDR3 protein: CASSLDFEQFF
V gene: TRBV28
D gene: -
J gene: TRBJ2-1
clone size: -

CDR3 DNA: TGTGCCAGCAGTGACGGGGGGACTAATGAAAAACTGTTTTTT
CDR3 protein: CASSDGGTNEKLFF
V gene: TRBV2
D gene: -
J gene: TRBJ1-4
clone size: -

CDR3 DNA: TGTGCCTGGAGTTTCACGTCGGCAGGGGACTTT
CDR3 protein: CAWSFTSAGDF
V gene: TRBV30
D gene: -
J gene: TRBJ1-1
clone size: -

CDR3 DNA: TGTGCCAGCAGCGGGGGACACAATCAGCCCCAGCATTTT
CDR3 protein: CASSGGHNQPQHF
V gene: TRBV3-1
D gene: -
J gene: TRBJ1-5
clone size: -